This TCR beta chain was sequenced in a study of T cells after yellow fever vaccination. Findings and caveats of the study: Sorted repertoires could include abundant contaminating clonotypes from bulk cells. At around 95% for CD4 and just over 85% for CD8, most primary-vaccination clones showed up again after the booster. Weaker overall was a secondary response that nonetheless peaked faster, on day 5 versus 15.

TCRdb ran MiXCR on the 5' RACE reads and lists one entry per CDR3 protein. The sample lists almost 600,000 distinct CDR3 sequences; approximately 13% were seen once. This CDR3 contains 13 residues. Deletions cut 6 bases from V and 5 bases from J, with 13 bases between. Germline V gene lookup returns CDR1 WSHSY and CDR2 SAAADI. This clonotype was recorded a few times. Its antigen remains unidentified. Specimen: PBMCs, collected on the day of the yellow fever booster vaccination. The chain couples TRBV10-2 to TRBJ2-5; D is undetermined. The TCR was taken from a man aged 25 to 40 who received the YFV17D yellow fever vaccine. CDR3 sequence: CASRKDIWETQYF. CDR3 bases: TGCGCCAGCAGGAAGGATATTTGGGAGACCCAGTACTTC.